A single sample is the source of the 26 T cell receptor beta chains below, sequenced in a study of CD8 T cells in Susac syndrome. With random hexamers, 0.5 to 1 ug RNA was reverse transcribed. TCRdb called the immunoSEQ multiplex PCR reads again in MiXCR, with one record for every CDR3 protein. Of over 200,000 distinct CDR3 sequences in the sample, roughly 94% were seen once. Sequencing was carried out using CD4+ T cells from PBMCs. The receptor set was obtained from a human donor with multiple sclerosis.

This clonotype was seen a handful of times. The chain combines TRBV12-3 or TRBV12-4 with TRBJ2-5; 8 positions match TRBD2. Unmatched junction bases numbered 1, after V lost 3 bases and J lost 4 bases. This CDR3 comprises 13 residues. CDR3 in DNA: TGTGCCAGCAGTTTCAGCGGGGGAGAGACCCAGTACTTC. Translation gives CASSFSGGETQYF.

The chain uses TRBV5-1 and TRBJ2-1, with 7 bases fitting TRBD2. Germline V gene lookup returns CDR1 SGHRS and CDR2 YFSETQ. This CDR3 has 16 residues. Unmatched junction bases numbered 10, after V lost 2 bases and J lost 5 bases. CDR3 loop: CASSFSGGSWDNEQFF. The DNA for the CDR3 is TGCGCCAGCAGCTTTTCCGGGGGGTCATGGGACAATGAGCAGTTCTTC. Drawing the rest from reference TRBV5-1 and TRBJ2-1, the complete variable domain is KAGVTQTPRYLIKTRGQQVTLSCSPISGHRSVSWYQQTPGQGLQFLFEYFSETQRNKGNFPGRFSGRQFSNSRSEMNVSTLELGDSALYLCASSFSGGSWDNEQFFGPGTRLTVL.

The gene calls are TRBV30 and TRBJ1-4, with D uncertain. CDR3 length equals 14 residues. V lost 2 bases and J lost 0, with 7 bases in between. CDR1 is GTSNPN and CDR2 is SVGIG in the germline V gene (reference sequence). The CDR3 coding sequence is TGTGCCTGGAGTTATCGATCAACTAATGAAAAACTGTTTTTT. This translates into CAWSYRSTNEKLFF.

The rearrangement joins TRBV2 to TRBJ2-2, with 8 nucleotides matching TRBD2. With V trimmed by 4 bases and J by 3 bases, 4 bases remained unmatched. This CDR3 region has 15 residues. In germline, CDR1 is SNHLY, CDR2 FYNNEI. This CDR3 is CASSGGLGDTGELFF. In DNA, the CDR3 is TGTGCCAGCAGTGGGGGACTAGGAGACACCGGGGAGCTGTTTTTT.

V is TRBV28 and J is TRBJ2-5, with 7 bases aligning to TRBD1. In germline, CDR1 is MDHEN, CDR2 SYDVKM. Trimming at V came to 6 bases and at J to 3 bases, leaving 10 bases not matched to a gene. The CDR3 covers 15 residues. CDR3 residues: CASRGDRSLEETQYF. CDR3 bases: TGTGCCAGCAGAGGGGACAGATCATTAGAAGAGACCCAGTACTTC.

This CDR3 is CASSLALASGDTDTQYF. CDR3 sequence (DNA): TGCGCCAGCAGCTTAGCTCTGGCTAGCGGGGACACAGATACGCAGTATTTT. The chain combines TRBV5-1 with TRBJ2-3; 9 nucleotides match TRBD2. The junction had 9 bases not matched to a gene; V was cut back by 2 bases and J by 2 bases. Germline CDR1 reads SGHRS; CDR2 reads YFSETQ. The CDR3 loop spans 17 amino acids.

The chain combines TRBV20-1 with TRBJ2-3, with D uncertain. V lost 3 bases, J lost 2 bases, and 12 bases lay in between. Germline V lookup: CDR1 DFQATT, CDR2 SNEGSKA (reference sequence). CDR3 length: 14 amino acids. CDR3 sequence reads: CSASGLTNTDTQYF. The CDR3 DNA reads TGCAGTGCTAGTGGATTGACAAACACAGATACGCAGTATTTT.

This rearrangement joins TRBV3-1 to TRBJ2-4; D ambiguous. Germline V gene sequence: CDR1 LGHDT, CDR2 YNNKEL (reference sequence). The CDR3 consists of 11 residues. V was shortened by 1 base and J by 15 bases, with 10 bases between the two germline ends. The CDR3 sequence is CASSQAGFLYF. The DNA of the CDR3 is TGTGCCAGCAGCCAAGCTGGGTTTCTGTACTTC. Filled out from reference TRBV3-1 and TRBJ2-4, the complete variable domain reads DTAVSQTPKYLVTQMGNDKSIKCEQNLGHDTMYWYKQDSKKFLKIMFSYNNKELIINETVPNRFSPKSPDKAHLNLHINSLELGDSAVYFCASSQAGFLYFGAGTRLSVL.

The chain has TRBV4-1 and TRBJ2-7; tentatively, D is TRBD2 (5 bases). CDR3 length: 13 residues. Trimming removed 4 bases at V and 3 bases at J, with 10 bases between. The germline CDR1 and CDR2 sequences are MGHRA and YSYEKL. CDR3 amino acids: CASSLERYYEQYF. DNA for the CDR3: TGCGCCAGCAGCCTTGAGCGGTACTACGAGCAGTACTTC.

The chain couples TRBV11-2 to TRBJ2-3; TRBD2 agrees at 15 bases. CDR1 and CDR2 (germline): SGHAT, FQNNGV. V trimming: 4 bases; J trimming: 0 bases; junction bases outside the gene matches: 8. CDR3 length: 19 amino acids. The CDR3 DNA is TGTGCCAGCAGCTCGGGACTAGCGGGGGGACCCCGTAGCACAGATACGCAGTATTTT. This gives the protein CASSSGLAGGPRSTDTQYF. Variable domain in full (rest from reference TRBV11-2 and TRBJ2-3): EAGVAQSPRYKIIEKRQSVAFWCNPISGHATLYWYQQILGQGPKLLIQFQNNGVVDDSQLPKDRFSAERLKGVDSTLKIQPAKLEDSAVYLCASSSGLAGGPRSTDTQYFGPGTRLTVL.

This clonotype was seen once. The chain uses TRBV29-1 and TRBJ2-3; 7 positions agree with TRBD2. The CDR3 sequence is 13 residues long. V gave up 6 bases and J gave up 2 bases; unmatched junction bases: 5. Germline CDR1 reads SQVTM; CDR2 reads ANQGSEA. CDR3 sequence (DNA): TGCAGCGTGGGGGGGGATTCCACAGATACGCAGTATTTT. This gives the protein CSVGGDSTDTQYF.

V gene TRBV20-1 combines with J gene TRBJ1-2; TRBD1 matches 8 bases. The CDR3 runs 15 residues. CDR1 and CDR2 from the germline V gene are DFQATT and SNEGSKA (reference sequence). V lost 6 bases to trimming and J lost 2 bases; unmatched junction nucleotides: 11. DNA for the CDR3: TGCAGTGCAATTCGTCCCGGGACAGGAAACTATGGCTACACCTTC. Translated, it gives CSAIRPGTGNYGYTF.

This chain joins TRBV7-8 and TRBJ2-1, with a possible D match to TRBD1 (5 bases). Germline V gives CDR1 SGHVS, CDR2 FQNEAQ. Trimming stripped 2 bases from V and 7 bases from J, with 12 bases between. This CDR3 region has 14 residues. In DNA form, the CDR3 reads TGTGCCAGCAGCTTAAGTCCCCCAGGGAATGAGCAGTTCTTC. Protein product: CASSLSPPGNEQFF. The whole variable domain, remainder taken from reference TRBV7-8 and TRBJ2-1, is GAGVSQSPRYKVAKRGQDVALRCDPISGHVSLFWYQQALGQGPEFLTYFQNEAQLDKSGLPSDRFFAERPEGSVSTLKIQRTQQEDSAVYLCASSLSPPGNEQFFGPGTRLTVL.

The CDR3 DNA reads TGTGCCAGCAGCGTAGCGCCAAGGACAGAGACCCAGTACTTC. Its protein is CASSVAPRTETQYF. This chain uses TRBV9 with TRBJ2-5; no clear D. The germline CDR1 and CDR2 sequences are SGDLS and YYNGEE. The V end was cut by 0 bases, the J end by 4 bases, with 10 bases between. This CDR3 has 14 residues.

This rearrangement joins TRBV30 to TRBJ2-4; D is ambiguous. The germline V gene has CDR1 GTSNPN and CDR2 SVGIG (reference sequence). This CDR3 spans 12 amino acids. Deletions cut 2 bases from V and 8 bases from J, with 10 bases between. The CDR3 reads CAWSTTLDIQYF. CDR3 bases: TGTGCCTGGAGTACCACTTTGGACATTCAGTACTTC.

The chain has TRBV12-3 or TRBV12-4 and TRBJ1-5; unclear D gene. CDR3 length equals 13 residues. Trimming pared 3 bases from V and 6 bases from J, leaving 9 bases between. The DNA of the CDR3 is TGTGCCAGCAGTTTCAATGAGGGTCAGCCCCAGCATTTT. This gives the protein CASSFNEGQPQHF.

The DNA of the CDR3 is TGTGCCTGGAGTCCACTAGCGGGGGGTCTCACCGGGGAGCTGTTTTTT. This gives the protein CAWSPLAGGLTGELFF. This chain connects TRBV30 to TRBJ2-2; 12 positions agree with TRBD2. The CDR3 consists of 16 residues. With 2 bases clipped from V and 4 bases from J, the junction kept 5 bases outside the gene matches. CDR1 is GTSNPN, CDR2 SVGIG, per germline (reference sequence).

The rearrangement links TRBV9 to TRBJ2-6, with 9 bases aligning to TRBD1. Germline V gene data show CDR1 as SGDLS and CDR2 as YYNGEE. V shed 4 bases, J shed 0 bases, and the junction held 8 bases outside the gene matches. The CDR3 length is 18 residues. CDR3 nucleotide sequence: TGTGCCAGCAGCTCCGGGACAGGGCCAAGCTCTGGGGCCAACGTCCTGACTTTC. Its protein product is CASSSGTGPSSGANVLTF.

In DNA form, the CDR3 reads TGCAGTGCCGGGGACAGGGGCTACGAGCAGTACTTC. Encoded protein: CSAGDRGYEQYF. The chain has TRBV20-1 and TRBJ2-7; 10 bases are shared with TRBD1. Germline V gives CDR1 DFQATT, CDR2 SNEGSKA (reference sequence). J was trimmed by 3 bases and V by 6 bases; bases with no gene match: 2. This CDR3 contains 12 residues.

The chain links TRBV18 to TRBJ1-6; 9 bases align to TRBD1. This CDR3 spans 14 amino acids. Trimming cost V 4 bases and J 8 bases; bases outside gene matches: 3. In germline, CDR1 is KGHSH, CDR2 LQKENI. CDR3 region: CASSRTGVDSPLHF. For the CDR3, the DNA is TGTGCCAGCTCACGGACAGGGGTGGATTCACCCCTCCACTTT.

The chain links TRBV6-6 to TRBJ2-7; maybe TRBD1 (5 bases). The V gene lost 5 bases and the J gene lost 0 bases, with 14 bases spanning the gap. Looked up from germline, CDR1 is MNHNY and CDR2 is SVGAGI (reference sequence). The CDR3 is 15 amino acids. The CDR3 spells CASSEYRHISYEQYF. For the CDR3, the DNA is TGTGCCAGCAGTGAGTACAGGCACATCTCCTACGAGCAGTACTTC.

This clonotype is a singleton in its sample. This chain joins TRBV12-3 or TRBV12-4 and TRBJ1-2; TRBD1 matches at 7 bases. The CDR3 length is 13 residues. V was pared by 1 base and J by 5 bases, with 1 base of the junction left unmatched. The CDR3 sequence is CASSLEGAYGYTF. For the CDR3, the DNA is TGTGCCAGCAGTTTAGAGGGGGCGTATGGCTACACCTTC.

The chain uses TRBV7-2 and TRBJ2-2; D gene unclear. Trimming shortened V by 2 bases and J by 7 bases, and 14 bases separated the two germline ends. CDR3 length: 15 amino acids. Germline CDR1 SGHTA, CDR2 FQGNSA. The CDR3 protein is CASSLNGHLGGELFF. CDR3 DNA sequence: TGTGCCAGCAGCTTAAATGGGCACCTCGGCGGGGAGCTGTTTTTT.

The V call is TRBV29-1, the J call TRBJ1-1; D may be TRBD1 (5 bases). Germline V gene sequence: CDR1 SQVTM, CDR2 ANQGSEA. This CDR3 region has 12 residues. CDR3 protein: CRGGMENTEAFF. Here the CDR3 DNA reads TGCAGGGGGGGGATGGAGAACACTGAAGCTTTCTTT.

The rearrangement links TRBV5-1 to TRBJ2-7; 9 bases are shared with TRBD1. The V gene's germline CDR1 is SGHRS and CDR2 YFSETQ. The CDR3 has 15 residues. V shed 2 bases, J shed 5 bases, and the junction held 8 bases outside the gene matches. The CDR3 protein is CASSFPGQGIHEQYV. The CDR3 coding sequence is TGCGCCAGCAGCTTCCCGGGACAGGGAATCCACGAGCAGTACGTC.

The chain recombines TRBV20-1 with TRBJ2-3, with D perhaps being TRBD1 or TRBD2 (5 bases each). V was shortened by 3 bases and J by 1 base, with 17 bases between the two germline ends. The CDR3 has 16 residues. Germline V CDR1 and CDR2: DFQATT, SNEGSKA (reference sequence). The CDR3 bases are TGCAGTGCTAGGAGGATGGGACGTGGGGGCACAGATACGCAGTATTTT. Translated, it gives CSARRMGRGGTDTQYF.